This T cell receptor (beta chain) derives from a study of response to subunit inactivated influenza vaccine. TCRdb re-derived calls from the RT-PCR reads in MiXCR, one entry per CDR3 protein. This table holds about 540,000 distinct CDR3 sequences, around 25% found once. The data were also submitted as part of a second study, on T cells expressing NK-cell markers. That report notes: 5'RACE template switching with UMIs generated TCR beta cDNA. The share of CD8+ T cells held by dominant NKG2C+ clonotypes was 1.0-7.0% in several donors.

The sample was CD4+ T cells sorted from PBMCs, taken 12 days after vaccination. This TCR derives from a man aged 50 to 60 who received an inactivated influenza vaccine.

Here the CDR3 DNA reads TGTGCCAGCAGTCGACCCGGGACTAGCGGGAGGGTCAATGAGCAGTTCTTC. Translating it yields CASSRPGTSGRVNEQFF. The rearrangement joins TRBV7-3 to TRBJ2-1, with 16 bases that match TRBD2. This CDR3 region has 17 residues. Looked up from germline, CDR1 is SGHTA and CDR2 is FQGTGA. With V trimmed by 6 bases and J by 6 bases, 8 bases remained unmatched.